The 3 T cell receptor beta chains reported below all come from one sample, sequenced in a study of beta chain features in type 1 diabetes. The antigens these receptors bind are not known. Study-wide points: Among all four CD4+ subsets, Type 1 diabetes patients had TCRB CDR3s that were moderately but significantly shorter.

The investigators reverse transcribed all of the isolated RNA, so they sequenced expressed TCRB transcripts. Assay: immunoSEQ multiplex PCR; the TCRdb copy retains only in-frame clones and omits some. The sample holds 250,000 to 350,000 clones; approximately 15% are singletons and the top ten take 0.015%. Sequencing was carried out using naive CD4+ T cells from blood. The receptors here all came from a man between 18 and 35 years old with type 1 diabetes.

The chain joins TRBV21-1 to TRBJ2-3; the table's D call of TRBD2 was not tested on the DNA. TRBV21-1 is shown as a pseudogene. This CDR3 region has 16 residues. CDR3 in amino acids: CASSYGSGGDTDTQYF. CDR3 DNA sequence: TGTGCCAGCAGCTATGGTAGCGGGGGGGACACAGATACGCAGTATTTT.

The CDR3: CASSLLGAENEQYF. CDR3 nucleotide sequence: TGTGCCAGCAGCTTGCTGGGGGCTGAAAACGAGCAGTACTTC. The rearrangement uses TRBV5-4 and TRBJ2-5, with TRBD1 as a possible D gene (6 bases). The J call may be in error: the DNA end matches TRBJ2-7 better. The CDR3 has 14 residues. CDR1 is SGHNT and CDR2 is YYREEE in the germline V gene (reference sequence).

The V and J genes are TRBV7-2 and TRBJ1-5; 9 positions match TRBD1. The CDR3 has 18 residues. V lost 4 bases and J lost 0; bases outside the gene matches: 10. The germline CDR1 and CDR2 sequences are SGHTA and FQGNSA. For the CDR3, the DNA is TGTGCCAGCAGCTCCCGGGGACAGGGTCCCTATAGCAATCAGCCCCAGCATTTT. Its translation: CASSSRGQGPYSNQPQHF.